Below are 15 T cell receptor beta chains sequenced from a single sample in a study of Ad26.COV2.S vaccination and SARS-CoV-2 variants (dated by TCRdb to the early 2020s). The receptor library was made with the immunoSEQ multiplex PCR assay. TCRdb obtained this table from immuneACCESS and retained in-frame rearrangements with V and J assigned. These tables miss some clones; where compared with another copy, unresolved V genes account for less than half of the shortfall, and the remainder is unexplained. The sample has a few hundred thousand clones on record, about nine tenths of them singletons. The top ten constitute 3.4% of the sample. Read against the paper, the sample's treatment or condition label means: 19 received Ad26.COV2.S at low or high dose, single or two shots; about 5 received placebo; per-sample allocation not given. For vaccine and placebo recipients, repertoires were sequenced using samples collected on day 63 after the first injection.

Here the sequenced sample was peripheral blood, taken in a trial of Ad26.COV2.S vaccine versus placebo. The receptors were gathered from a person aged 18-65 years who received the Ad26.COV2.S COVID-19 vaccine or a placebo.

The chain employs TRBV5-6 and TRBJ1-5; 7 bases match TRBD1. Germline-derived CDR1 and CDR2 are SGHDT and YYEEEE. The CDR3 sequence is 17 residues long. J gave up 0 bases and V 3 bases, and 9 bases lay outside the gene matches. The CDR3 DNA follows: TGTGCCAGCAGCTCCAGTATGACAGGGAGTAGCAATCAGCCCCAGCATTTT. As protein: CASSSSMTGSSNQPQHF. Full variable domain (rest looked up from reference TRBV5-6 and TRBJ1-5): DAGVTQSPTHLIKTRGQQVTLRCSPKSGHDTVSWYQQALGQGPQFIFQYYEEEERQRGNFPDRFSGHQFPNYSSELNVNALLLGDSALYLCASSSSMTGSSNQPQHFGDGTRLSIL.

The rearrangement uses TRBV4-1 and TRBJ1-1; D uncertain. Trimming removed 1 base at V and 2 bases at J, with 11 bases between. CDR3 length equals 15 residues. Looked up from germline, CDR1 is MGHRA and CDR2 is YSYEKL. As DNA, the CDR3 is TGCGCCAGCAGCCAAGCCTATGCCCTTAACACTGAAGCTTTCTTT. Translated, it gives CASSQAYALNTEAFF.

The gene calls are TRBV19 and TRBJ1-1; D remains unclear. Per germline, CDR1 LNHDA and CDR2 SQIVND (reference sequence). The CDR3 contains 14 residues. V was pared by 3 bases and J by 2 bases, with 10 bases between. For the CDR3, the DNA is TGTGCCAGTAGTATTGCAGGTTATAACACTGAAGCTTTCTTT. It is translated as CASSIAGYNTEAFF.

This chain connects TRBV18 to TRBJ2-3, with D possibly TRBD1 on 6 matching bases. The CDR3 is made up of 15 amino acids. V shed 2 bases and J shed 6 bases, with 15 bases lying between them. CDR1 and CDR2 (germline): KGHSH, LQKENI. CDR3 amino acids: CASSPSGTRGDTQYF. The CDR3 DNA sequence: TGTGCCAGCTCACCATCTGGGACGAGGGGGGATACGCAGTATTTT.

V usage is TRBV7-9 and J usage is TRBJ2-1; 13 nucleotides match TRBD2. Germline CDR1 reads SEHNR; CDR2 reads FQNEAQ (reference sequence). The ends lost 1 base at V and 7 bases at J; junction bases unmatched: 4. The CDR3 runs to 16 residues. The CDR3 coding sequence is TGTGCCAGCAGCTTAGGTTCGGGACTAGCGGGGAATGAGCAGTTCTTC. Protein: CASSLGSGLAGNEQFF.

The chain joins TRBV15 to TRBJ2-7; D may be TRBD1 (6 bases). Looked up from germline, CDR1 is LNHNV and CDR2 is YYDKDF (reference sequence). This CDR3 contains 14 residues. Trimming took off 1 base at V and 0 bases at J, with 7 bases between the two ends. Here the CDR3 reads CATSRGDNSYEQYF. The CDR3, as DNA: TGTGCCACCAGCAGAGGGGACAACTCCTACGAGCAGTACTTC.

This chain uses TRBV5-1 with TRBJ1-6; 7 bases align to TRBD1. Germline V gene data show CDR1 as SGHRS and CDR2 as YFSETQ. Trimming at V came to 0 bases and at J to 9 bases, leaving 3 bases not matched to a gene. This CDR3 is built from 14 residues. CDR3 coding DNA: TGCGCCAGCAGCTTGGAGGGGGCCGGTTCACCCCTCCACTTT. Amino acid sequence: CASSLEGAGSPLHF.

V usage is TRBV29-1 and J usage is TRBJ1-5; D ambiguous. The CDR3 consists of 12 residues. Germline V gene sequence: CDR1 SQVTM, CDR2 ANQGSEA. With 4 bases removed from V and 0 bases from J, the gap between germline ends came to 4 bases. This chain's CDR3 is CSVGASNQPQHF. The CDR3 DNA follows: TGCAGCGTTGGGGCTAGCAATCAGCCCCAGCATTTT.

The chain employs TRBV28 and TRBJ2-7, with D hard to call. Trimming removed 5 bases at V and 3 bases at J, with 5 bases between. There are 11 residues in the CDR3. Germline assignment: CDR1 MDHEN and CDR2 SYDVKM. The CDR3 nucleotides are TGTGCCAGCAGTCCATACTACGAGCAGTACTTC. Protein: CASSPYYEQYF.

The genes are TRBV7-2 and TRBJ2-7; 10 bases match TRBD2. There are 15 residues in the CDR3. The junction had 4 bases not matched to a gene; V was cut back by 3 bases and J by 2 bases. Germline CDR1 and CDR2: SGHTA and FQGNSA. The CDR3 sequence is CASSFRTSGTYEQYF. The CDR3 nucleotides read TGTGCCAGCAGCTTCCGGACTAGCGGCACCTACGAGCAGTACTTC.

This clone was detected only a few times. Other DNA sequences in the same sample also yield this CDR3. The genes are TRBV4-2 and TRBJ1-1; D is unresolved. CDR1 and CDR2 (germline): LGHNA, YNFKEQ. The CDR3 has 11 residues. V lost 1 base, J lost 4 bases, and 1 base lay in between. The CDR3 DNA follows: TGTGCCAGCAGCCAAGGCACTGAAGCTTTCTTT. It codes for CASSQGTEAFF.

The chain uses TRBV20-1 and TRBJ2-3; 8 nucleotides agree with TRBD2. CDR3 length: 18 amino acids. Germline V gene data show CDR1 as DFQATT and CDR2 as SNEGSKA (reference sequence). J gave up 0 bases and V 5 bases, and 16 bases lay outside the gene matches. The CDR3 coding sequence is TGCAGTGCTGGTGGGATAGCGGGGCGTTCTACTAGCACAGATACGCAGTATTTT. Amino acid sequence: CSAGGIAGRSTSTDTQYF.

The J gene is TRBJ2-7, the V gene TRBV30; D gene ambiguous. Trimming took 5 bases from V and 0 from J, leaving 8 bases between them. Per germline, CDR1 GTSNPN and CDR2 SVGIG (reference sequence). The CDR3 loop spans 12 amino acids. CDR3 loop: CAWSQSSYEQYF. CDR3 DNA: TGTGCCTGGTCACAGAGCTCCTACGAGCAGTACTTC.

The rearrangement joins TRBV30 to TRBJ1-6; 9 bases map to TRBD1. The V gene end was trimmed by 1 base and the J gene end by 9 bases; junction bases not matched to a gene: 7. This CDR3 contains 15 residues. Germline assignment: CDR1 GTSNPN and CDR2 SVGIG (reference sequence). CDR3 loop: CAWSGPGQGSSPLHF. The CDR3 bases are TGTGCCTGGAGTGGACCGGGACAGGGCTCTTCACCCCTCCACTTT.

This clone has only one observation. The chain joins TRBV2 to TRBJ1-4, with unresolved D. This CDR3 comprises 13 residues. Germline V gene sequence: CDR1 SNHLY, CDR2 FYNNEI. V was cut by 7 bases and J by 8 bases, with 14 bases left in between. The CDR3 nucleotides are TGTGCCAGCAAATACCGGAACGGGGAAAAACTGTTTTTT. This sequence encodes CASKYRNGEKLFF.